This TCR beta chain was profiled in a study of blood T cell repertoires in COVID-19. V was trimmed by 7 bases and J by 1 base, leaving 10 bases between them. The length of the CDR3 is 13 residues. Sequenced by immunoSEQ multiplex PCR; TCRdb stores in-frame clones only, minus some. The sample holds 300,000 to 400,000 clones; roughly 89% are singletons and the top ten take about 5.2%. The sequence derives from a man aged 55 to 70 who had recovered from COVID-19. Sequenced material: PBMCs or T cells enriched from blood (not recorded which). The chain joins TRBV12-3 or TRBV12-4 to TRBJ1-1; tentatively, D is TRBD1 (6 bases). The DNA of the CDR3 is TGTGCCAGCACCCTGACAGGGAACACTGAAGCTTTCTTT. This gives the protein CASTLTGNTEAFF.